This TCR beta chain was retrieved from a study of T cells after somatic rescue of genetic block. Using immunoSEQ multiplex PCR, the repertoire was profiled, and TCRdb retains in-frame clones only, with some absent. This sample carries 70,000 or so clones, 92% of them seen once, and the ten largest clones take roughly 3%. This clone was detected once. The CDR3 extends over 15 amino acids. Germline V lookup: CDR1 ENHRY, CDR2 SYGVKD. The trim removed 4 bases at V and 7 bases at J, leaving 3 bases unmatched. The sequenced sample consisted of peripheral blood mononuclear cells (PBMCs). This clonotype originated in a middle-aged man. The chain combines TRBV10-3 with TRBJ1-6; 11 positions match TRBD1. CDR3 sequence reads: CAISGTGGTNSPLHF. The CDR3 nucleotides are TGTGCCATCAGTGGGACAGGGGGCACAAATTCACCCCTCCACTTT.